Below, 5 T cell receptor beta chains from the same sample are listed, as sequenced in a study of graft-versus-host responses after intestinal transplantation. Profiled with immunoSEQ multiplex PCR; TCRdb holds only in-frame clones, not every one. The table shows tens of thousands of clones, with 92% occurring only once. These receptors have no identified antigens. The sequences come from unstimulated CD4+ T cells sorted from spleen or lymph node cells, collected before intestinal transplant. The origin of the receptors is a human donor who received an intestinal transplant.

The chain couples TRBV30 to TRBJ2-3; 8 bases map to TRBD1. The CDR3 extends over 14 amino acids. CDR1 and CDR2 from the germline V gene are GTSNPN and SVGIG (reference sequence). V lost 4 bases, J lost 0 bases, and 3 bases stayed unmatched. The CDR3 sequence is CAWKQGGSTDTQYF. The CDR3 nucleotides are TGTGCCTGGAAACAGGGGGGCAGCACAGATACGCAGTATTTT. Variable domain in full (rest from reference TRBV30 and TRBJ2-3): SQTIHQWPATLVQPVGSPLSLECTVEGTSNPNLYWYRQAAGRGLQLLFYSVGIGQISSEVPQNLSASRPQDRQFILSSKKLLLSDSGFYLCAWKQGGSTDTQYFGPGTRLTVL.

The genes are TRBV19 and TRBJ1-5, with 10 bases that match TRBD1. Germline V gene lookup returns CDR1 LNHDA and CDR2 SQIVND (reference sequence). The length of the CDR3 is 14 residues. The trim removed 6 bases at V and 6 bases at J, leaving 5 bases unmatched. The CDR3, as DNA: TGTGCCAGTAGGACAGGGGGCAGGGGTCAGCCCCAGCATTTT. This translates into CASRTGGRGQPQHF.

The rearrangement links TRBV6-5 to TRBJ1-5, with D unclear. Trimming shortened V by 2 bases and J by 5 bases, and 7 bases separated the two germline ends. The CDR3 sequence is 13 residues long. Germline V gene lookup returns CDR1 MNHEY and CDR2 SVGAGI. In nucleotides, the CDR3 is TGTGCCAGCAGTTACGCACCGGATCAGCCCCAGCATTTT. It codes for CASSYAPDQPQHF.

The chain links TRBV5-1 to TRBJ1-2; possible D gene TRBD1, 6 bases. V lost 2 bases, J lost 4 bases, and 12 bases lay in between. The CDR3 extends over 14 amino acids. Germline V gives CDR1 SGHRS, CDR2 YFSETQ. CDR3 in DNA: TGCGCCAGCAGCTTCCAGGGGCGCTCCTATGGCTACACCTTC. It yields the protein CASSFQGRSYGYTF.

About this clone itself: The conserved phenylalanine or tryptophan normally closing the CDR3 is absent here, so this likely arose from a read error. This sequence joins TRBV19 and TRBJ2-7, with D perhaps TRBD1 (6 bases). Germline V gene sequence: CDR1 LNHDA, CDR2 SQIVND (reference sequence). This CDR3 is 14 amino acids long. V lost 4 bases and J lost 4, with 14 bases in between. CDR3 sequence: CASSTLDRSYEQYL. The CDR3 nucleotides read TGTGCCAGTAGTACCCTGGACAGATCATACGAGCAGTACCTC.